This T cell receptor (beta chain) was profiled in a study of T cells in Graves' hyperthyroidism and ophthalmopathy (dated by TCRdb to between 2017 and 2020). Regarding the complete study: Peripheral blood samples were taken at the time of initial diagnosis, prior to any treatment. To identify TCR V-J signatures that set the groups apart, the researchers used a discovery cohort of 100 patients, made up of 43 with Graves' ophthalmopathy and around 58 with stable Graves' hyperthyroidism. An independent validation cohort of 18 to 20 hyperthyroidism patients and approximately 15 patients who later progressed to ophthalmopathy tested prospective prediction of ophthalmopathy. The 100 discovery patients were randomly split 7:3 into training and test sets. In addition, the study compared T-cell repertoires in thyroid tissue and in blood from five to seven Graves' hyperthyroidism patients. According to the paper, TCR Vbeta CDR3 sequencing was carried out on some 130 peripheral blood samples, which came from over 40 ophthalmopathy, 75 to 80 hyperthyroidism and roughly 17 progressor patients. Once sampling was done, hyperthyroidism patients were given methimazole at a starting dose of 30 mg daily, whereas ophthalmopathy patients were given high-dose intravenous methylprednisolone.

This clonotype was detected ten times or more. The clone's antigen remains unknown. No base qualities exist here, and no much larger clone lies one base off it. The CDR3 spans 14 residues, from the cysteine through the phenylalanine. The only DNA kept is the CDR3, 42 bases in frame from the first base. In the germline V gene, CDR1 corresponds to SGHAT and CDR2 to FQNNGV. V is clipped by 1 base and J by 0 bases, and the sequence between their germline boundaries is 4 bases long. What the authors observed across the whole study: Ophthalmopathy was separated from stable hyperthyroidism by a 13 V-J signature model, with approximately 89% sensitivity and 81% to 82% specificity obtained in cross-validation and 80%/75% obtained in testing. In validation, the model predicted progression to ophthalmopathy a median of approximately 6.6 months before onset, with roughly 70% sensitivity and roughly 77% specificity. Blood samples also contained most of the expanded thyroid clonotypes (frequency above 0.001), which suggests that blood repertoires may reflect thyroid immune responses. Sample size was not statistically predetermined, and blinding of investigators to group allocation was not performed.

A patient counted as having stable Graves' hyperthyroidism if no progression to ophthalmopathy occurred over 18 months of follow-up. Hyperthyroidism patients were aged 18 to 65 years and newly diagnosed, with disease duration of less than 2 months. The study excluded patients with uncontrolled infections, other autoimmune diseases, pregnancy or lactation. Diagnoses were based on clinical symptoms, serum thyroxine and TRAb, thyroid ultrasound and orbital computed tomography. PBMCs were isolated from approximately 10 ml of fresh peripheral blood by Ficoll-Paque density gradient centrifugation. Total RNA was extracted using Trizol reagent, and RNA quality was assessed on an Agilent 2100 Bioanalyzer. TCR beta CDR3 regions were amplified from RNA transcripts. For the first round of RT-PCR on the TCR CDR3, the HTBI primer set was used together with the Qiagen OneStep RT-PCR kit. Libraries were constructed in a second round of multiplex PCR, after which size selection and purification were carried out. The libraries were sequenced on an Illumina HiSeq2000 using paired-end 100 bp reads. As for the authors' bioinformatics: Raw data were processed with SOAPnuke, discarding reads with adapters, uncalled bases, mean Phred below 15, or no exact constant-primer or identifier match. COPE v1.2.5 was used to merge the high-quality paired reads, and each unique nucleotide sequence was defined as a clonotype. MiTCR v1.1 was used to align the clonotypes against IMGT TRBV, TRBD and TRBJ reference segments. The analysis included only V-J combinations with a frequency above 0.0001, which together covered approximately 99% of the repertoires. The TCS score was defined as the ratio of F50 (clonal expansion) to E x V (chaos), calculated using BLOSUM62-based TCRdist between CDR3 peptides within each V-J. Welch's t-statistics and random forest reduced around 510 V-J features to fewer than 15, which were used in a naive Bayes classifier (R e1071). TCRdb trimmed the raw reads at Q25, called clones with MiXCR and kept productive beta chains. A single entry per CDR3 protein holds the most common genes and DNA from its merged rows. The V and J calls here are based on TCRdb, not the publication. Here the sample has fewer than 250,000 distinct CDR3 sequences; approximately 17% occur a single time. Around 50% of the sample is taken by the ten largest.

The sequence was collected from a middle-aged man with Graves' hyperthyroidism. The material sequenced was blood. The chain is encoded by TRBV11-2 joined to TRBJ1-3, with the D segment identity uncertain. The sequenced DNA: TGTGCCAGCAGCTTAGGGTCCTCTGGAAACACCATATATTTT. Protein translation: CASSLGSSGNTIYF.